The 3 T cell receptor beta chains below all came from one sample that was sequenced in a study of blood T cell repertoires in COVID-19 (dated by TCRdb to the early 2020s). The method behind the library was the immunoSEQ multiplex PCR assay. The table was pulled from immuneACCESS by TCRdb, which kept in-frame rearrangements only. Such tables lose some clones; where checked, under half of the loss comes from unresolved V genes, and the rest has no known cause. Across this sample there are around 310,000 clones, with around 90% seen only once. Roughly 6.8% of the sample rests with the top ten. The sample was peripheral blood. All receptors come from a woman aged 30 to 39 with COVID-19, enrolled during active disease.

This chain joins TRBV5-1 and TRBJ2-7, with 15 positions matching TRBD2. Germline V gene data show CDR1 as SGHRS and CDR2 as YFSETQ. The CDR3 sequence is 15 residues long. The J segment lost 5 bases and the V segment lost 4 bases, leaving 4 bases of the junction unmatched. This chain's CDR3 is CASSRTSGRVDEQYF. The CDR3 DNA follows: TGCGCCAGCAGCCGGACTAGCGGGAGGGTCGACGAGCAGTACTTC. The whole variable domain, remainder taken from reference TRBV5-1 and TRBJ2-7, is KAGVTQTPRYLIKTRGQQVTLSCSPISGHRSVSWYQQTPGQGLQFLFEYFSETQRNKGNFPGRFSGRQFSNSRSEMNVSTLELGDSALYLCASSRTSGRVDEQYFGPGTRLTVT.

This clone was seen only once. The chain links TRBV6-5 to TRBJ2-5, with 8 bases aligning to TRBD2. CDR3 length: 14 amino acids. Germline lookup yields CDR1 MNHEY and CDR2 SVGAGI. V lost 0 bases, J lost 5 bases, and 2 bases stayed unmatched. CDR3 region: CASSYSGLGETQYF. CDR3 nucleotide sequence: TGTGCCAGCAGTTACTCGGGACTAGGGGAGACCCAGTACTTC.

This chain connects TRBV7-3 to TRBJ2-3, with D perhaps matching TRBD2 (6 bases). The V and J ends lost 1 base and 4 bases respectively, with 12 bases between them. In germline, CDR1 is SGHTA, CDR2 FQGTGA. The CDR3 consists of 15 residues. The CDR3 sequence is CASSLSPGTSDTQYF. CDR3 DNA sequence: TGTGCCAGCAGCTTAAGCCCTGGGACTTCAGATACGCAGTATTTT.